This TCR beta chain derives from a study of cytotoxic CD8 clonotypes in ibrutinib-treated CLL. Study summary: More than 9 relapsed/refractory, some 15 treatment-naive; 17 IGHV unmutated. Overall study results and limits: Under therapy, public clonotypes either contracted or stayed stable, and they were uncommon. Clonality increased at ibrutinib response, then returned toward baseline at progression.

The targeted sequencing depth was 1 in 200,000 to 1 in 1 million T cells. Sequenced by immunoSEQ multiplex PCR; TCRdb stores in-frame clones only, minus some. The table records 160,000 or so clones, nearly 90% of them present only once. Comments on this clone: Its target is not known.

The CDR3 runs 15 residues. Germline CDR1 reads SGHRS; CDR2 reads YFSETQ. Trimming cost V 0 bases and J 5 bases, with 14 bases left between them. The sequence was obtained from a human donor with chronic lymphocytic leukemia. Source: PBMCs, taken at disease progression, from a patient treated with ibrutinib. The rearrangement joins TRBV5-1 to TRBJ1-1, with D maybe TRBD1 (5 bases). CDR3 protein: CASSLVVQGETEAFF. CDR3 bases: TGCGCCAGCAGCTTGGTTGTGCAGGGCGAAACTGAAGCTTTCTTT.